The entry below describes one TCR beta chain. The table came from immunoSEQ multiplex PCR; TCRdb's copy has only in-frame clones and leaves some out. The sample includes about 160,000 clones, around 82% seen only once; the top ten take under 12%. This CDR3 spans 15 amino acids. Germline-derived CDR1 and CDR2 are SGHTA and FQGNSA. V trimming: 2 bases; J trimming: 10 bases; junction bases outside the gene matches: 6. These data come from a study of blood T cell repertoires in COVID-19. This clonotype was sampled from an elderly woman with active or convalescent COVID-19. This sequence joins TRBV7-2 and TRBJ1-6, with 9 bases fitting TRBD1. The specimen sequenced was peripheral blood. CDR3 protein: CASSLRTGERSPLHF. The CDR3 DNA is TGTGCCAGCAGCTTAAGGACAGGGGAGAGGTCACCCCTCCACTTT. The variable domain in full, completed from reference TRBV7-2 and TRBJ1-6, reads GAGVSQSPSNKVTEKGKDVELRCDPISGHTALYWYRQSLGQGLEFLIYFQGNSAPDKSGLPSDRFSAERTGGSVSTLTIQRTQQEDSAVYLCASSLRTGERSPLHFGNGTRLTVT.